The next 5 T cell receptor beta chains were all read from a single sample in a study of blood T cell repertoires in COVID-19. Sequenced by immunoSEQ multiplex PCR; TCRdb stores in-frame clones only, minus some. Altogether some 270,000 clones are present, about 80% being singletons, with the ten largest covering less than 20%. The sequenced sample was peripheral blood. The source is a person between 70 and 80 years old with COVID-19, enrolled during active disease.

The J gene is TRBJ1-2, the V gene TRBV7-9; D gene ambiguous. Germline CDR1 SEHNR, CDR2 FQNEAQ (reference sequence). CDR3 length: 14 residues. V was shortened by 2 bases and J by 4 bases, with 11 bases between the two germline ends. The CDR3 nucleotides read TGTGCCAGCAGCTTATCAATGCGGGGCTATGGCTACACCTTC. Its protein is CASSLSMRGYGYTF.

In this sample, this clone turned up once. The chain is built from TRBV14 and TRBJ2-3; TRBD2 is a possible D gene (5 bases). With 3 bases removed from V and 5 bases from J, the gap between germline ends came to 9 bases. CDR1 and CDR2 from the germline V gene are SGHDN and FVKESK. CDR3 length equals 13 residues. The CDR3 sequence: CASSQEVGDTQYF. CDR3 nucleotide sequence: TGTGCCAGCAGCCAGGAGGTTGGAGATACGCAGTATTTT.

The CDR3, as DNA: TGTGCCAGCAGCACCCGACAGGGACATGAGCAGTTCTTC. It translates to CASSTRQGHEQFF. V is TRBV7-3 and J is TRBJ2-1; the match to TRBD1 covers 7 bases. V lost 5 bases to trimming and J lost 8 bases; unmatched junction nucleotides: 6. The CDR3 is 13 amino acids. In germline, CDR1 is SGHTA, CDR2 FQGTGA.

The rearrangement uses TRBV7-8 and TRBJ1-1; TRBD1 matches at 10 bases. The length of the CDR3 is 15 residues. Germline V lookup: CDR1 SGHVS, CDR2 FQNEAQ. Trimming at V came to 1 base and at J to 5 bases, leaving 4 bases not matched to a gene. CDR3 sequence reads: CASSLGGQGGTEAFF. The CDR3 region has the DNA TGTGCCAGCAGCTTAGGAGGACAGGGGGGGACTGAAGCTTTCTTT.

This sequence joins TRBV28 and TRBJ2-5; D uncertain. The CDR3 sequence is 15 residues long. V gave up 5 bases and J gave up 0 bases, with 13 bases separating them. CDR1 is MDHEN and CDR2 is SYDVKM in the germline V gene. CDR3 amino acids: CASSLTTDYQETQYF. The CDR3 DNA is TGTGCCAGCAGTCTAACTACCGACTACCAAGAGACCCAGTACTTC.